The clone carrying this T cell receptor beta chain was found many times. Its antigen is unknown. The data are from a study of T cells after yellow fever vaccination. Study as a whole: Preparation used SMART-Seq v4 Ultra Low Input for the low-cell-number fractions. Study-level findings and limits: Most clones from primary vaccination resurfaced after the booster (approximately 95% CD4, around 90% CD8).

A single record per CDR3 protein comes from TCRdb applying MiXCR to the 5' RACE reads. The profile shows approximately 150,000 distinct CDR3 sequences, about 6% of them singletons. CDR3 size: 13 residues. CDR1 and CDR2 from the germline V gene are SGHKS and YYEKEE (reference sequence). V shed 3 bases and J shed 8 bases, with 11 bases lying between them. The chain carries TRBV5-5 and TRBJ1-4; D is unclear. This sequence was found in a man younger than 35 who received the YFV17D yellow fever vaccine. Sequencing was performed on CD4+ T cells sorted from PBMCs, taken on the day of the first yellow fever vaccination. As DNA, the CDR3 is TGTGCCAGCAGCTCATACTCAGAGGAAAAACTGTTTTTT. The encoded protein is CASSSYSEEKLFF.